This TCR beta chain was captured by sequencing in a study of cytomegalovirus exposure and HLA in healthy donors. Across the study: Among the roughly 400 donors who were genotyped, roughly 76% fell in the genetic ancestry cluster that is associated with self-reported Caucasian donors. Study-wide findings and caveats: Data from an earlier analysis indicated that most TCR beta V segments were productive either about 90% or about 30% of the time.

The primer mix had 60 Vbeta and 13 Jbeta primers. Repertoires were generated with immunoSEQ multiplex PCR, while TCRdb's copy carries only in-frame clones and drops some. The profile covers 150,000 to 190,000 clones, with 80% to 90% appearing a single time and less than 2.5% taken by the ten largest. Worth noting for this clone: Its antigen is not identified.

Germline values: CDR1 LGHNA, CDR2 YNFKEQ. The J segment lost 5 bases and the V segment lost 7 bases, leaving 13 bases of the junction unmatched. The CDR3 has 16 residues. The TCR comes from a woman aged 18-29 years in good health and CMV-seronegative. The V and J genes are TRBV4-2 and TRBJ2-1; TRBD2 agrees at 8 bases. The sample was PBMCs. The CDR3 DNA follows: TGTGCCAGCAACACACAACTAGCGGAATCACACAATGAGCAGTTCTTC. This codes for CASNTQLAESHNEQFF.